Below are 21 T cell receptor beta chains sequenced from a single sample in a study of blood T cell repertoires in COVID-19. This table comes from immunoSEQ multiplex PCR, and its TCRdb copy is limited to in-frame clones, with some not included. The sample yields about 150,000 clones, almost 85% seen once. Input material: peripheral blood. The receptors here all came from a human donor with acute or convalescent COVID-19. The donor label of this sample is uncertain.

V gene TRBV7-6 combines with J gene TRBJ2-1; 9 bases fit TRBD2. This CDR3 comprises 16 residues. Germline V lookup: CDR1 SGHVS, CDR2 FNYEAQ. V dropped 5 bases and J dropped 7; count of bases not matched to a gene: 12. Written as DNA, the CDR3 is TGTGCCAGCAGCCGCGGGGGGGCCCTTAGTGGTAATGAGCAGTTCTTC. This translates into CASSRGGALSGNEQFF. The full variable domain, its missing parts supplied by reference TRBV7-6 and TRBJ2-1, is GAGVSQSPRYKVTKRGQDVALRCDPISGHVSLYWYRQALGQGPEFLTYFNYEAQQDKSGLPNDRFSAERPEGSISTLTIQRTEQRDSAMYRCASSRGGALSGNEQFFGPGTRLTVL.

The chain carries TRBV6-6 and TRBJ2-1; 12 nucleotides agree with TRBD2. Germline CDR1 is MNHNY and CDR2 is SVGAGI (reference sequence). This CDR3 is built from 16 residues. Unmatched junction bases numbered 8, after V lost 5 bases and J lost 6 bases. DNA of the CDR3: TGTGCCAGCAGTAGGGCTAGCGGGGGGGCAGGCAATGAGCAGTTCTTC. It translates to CASSRASGGAGNEQFF.

This rearrangement joins TRBV6-5 to TRBJ2-7; D remains unclear. The CDR3 spans 11 residues. Deletions cut 4 bases from V and 7 bases from J, with 8 bases between. Germline V gene sequence: CDR1 MNHEY, CDR2 SVGAGI. CDR3 coding DNA: TGTGCCAGCAGTTGGGTCGGGGAGCAGTACTTC. This codes for CASSWVGEQYF.

This clone appeared once. The genes are TRBV6-1 and TRBJ2-7, with D maybe TRBD1 (6 bases). Germline-derived CDR1 and CDR2 are MNHNS and SASEGT. The V and J ends lost 2 bases and 2 bases respectively, with 7 bases between them. This CDR3 is 13 amino acids long. CDR3 sequence (DNA): TGTGCCAGCAGTGAAAGGACAGCCTACGAGCAGTACTTC. Amino acids: CASSERTAYEQYF.

The V gene is TRBV3-1 (or the pseudogene TRBV3-2), the J gene TRBJ2-4; TRBD2 agrees at 10 bases. Germline CDR1 is LGHDT and CDR2 is YNNKEL (reference sequence). CDR3 length: 16 residues. V lost 4 bases to trimming and J lost 2 bases; unmatched junction nucleotides: 5. The CDR3 spells CASSRAGGPSKNIQYF. The CDR3 coding sequence is TGTGCCAGCAGCCGAGCGGGGGGGCCGTCCAAAAACATTCAGTACTTC.

The chain has TRBV19 and TRBJ2-7; no firm D call. This CDR3 comprises 12 residues. Trimming removed 3 bases at V and 2 bases at J, with 5 bases between. Germline CDR1 is LNHDA and CDR2 is SQIVND (reference sequence). CDR3 in amino acids: CASSISPYEQYF. CDR3 DNA sequence: TGTGCCAGTAGTATCTCCCCCTACGAGCAGTACTTC.

The chain carries TRBV7-2 and TRBJ1-2; 10 nucleotides align to TRBD1. Per germline, CDR1 SGHTA and CDR2 FQGNSA. The CDR3 is 14 residues long. V lost 6 bases, J lost 7 bases, and 8 bases stayed unmatched. The CDR3 reads CASRPGTGAIGYTF. The CDR3 nucleotides are TGTGCCAGCAGACCAGGGACAGGGGCCATTGGCTACACCTTC.

The DNA of the CDR3 is TGTGCCAGCAGTTTGGGGCACCCGGTTGGCTACACCTTC. It specifies CASSLGHPVGYTF. The V and J genes are TRBV12-3 or TRBV12-4 and TRBJ1-2; TRBD1 might be the D (5 bases). The V gene lost 3 bases and the J gene lost 7 bases, with 12 bases spanning the gap. The CDR3 is 13 amino acids.

V usage is TRBV29-1 and J usage is TRBJ1-4; 9 bases agree with TRBD1. The trim removed 4 bases at V and 4 bases at J, leaving 7 bases unmatched. This CDR3 has 15 amino acids. Germline CDR1 is SQVTM and CDR2 is ANQGSEA. The CDR3 DNA reads as TGCAGCGTTGCGGTCACAGGGGGCAATAATGAAAAACTGTTTTTT. Amino acids: CSVAVTGGNNEKLFF.

The V gene is TRBV7-9, the J gene TRBJ1-1; TRBD1 agrees at 11 bases. This CDR3 comprises 15 residues. Trimming at V came to 2 bases and at J to 4 bases, leaving 3 bases not matched to a gene. The germline CDR1 and CDR2 sequences are SEHNR and FQNEAQ (reference sequence). CDR3 in amino acids: CASSLFGTGGTEAFF. The CDR3 DNA is TGTGCCAGCAGCTTATTTGGGACAGGGGGCACTGAAGCTTTCTTT.

This clone was counted a single time. The chain couples TRBV10-3 to TRBJ1-2, with D possibly being TRBD1 (5 bases). Germline V CDR1 and CDR2: ENHRY, SYGVKD. This CDR3 is built from 14 residues. V was cut by 4 bases and J by 6 bases, with 15 bases left in between. CDR3 protein: CAISVAGTEDGYTF. DNA for the CDR3: TGTGCCATCAGTGTTGCGGGGACCGAGGATGGCTACACCTTC.

The gene calls are TRBV7-2 and TRBJ2-1, with D uncertain. Deletions cut 4 bases from V and 6 bases from J, with 16 bases between. The CDR3 sequence is 15 residues long. Germline V gene sequence: CDR1 SGHTA, CDR2 FQGNSA. CDR3: CASSSPVVAPNEQFF. In nucleotides, the CDR3 is TGTGCCAGCAGCTCCCCCGTGGTGGCTCCCAATGAGCAGTTCTTC.

The chain couples TRBV14 to TRBJ1-2, with no clear D. Trimming shortened V by 0 bases and J by 3 bases, and 8 bases separated the two germline ends. The CDR3 extends over 14 amino acids. The germline V gene has CDR1 SGHDN and CDR2 FVKESK. The CDR3 here is CASSQEATYYGYTF. The CDR3 DNA reads TGTGCCAGCAGCCAAGAGGCCACCTACTATGGCTACACCTTC.

The CDR3, as DNA: TGCAGCGTTGAGACCCAACCCGGGGAGACCCAGTACTTC. This translates into CSVETQPGETQYF. The chain has TRBV29-1 and TRBJ2-5; D unclear. V was trimmed by 3 bases and J by 5 bases, leaving 13 bases between them. Germline V gene data show CDR1 as SQVTM and CDR2 as ANQGSEA. CDR3 length equals 13 residues.

This clone was detected a few times. The chain carries TRBV4-1 and TRBJ1-3, with D perhaps TRBD1 (6 bases). Germline CDR1 and CDR2: MGHRA and YSYEKL. V dropped 0 bases and J dropped 7 bases, with 10 bases sitting between them. The CDR3 loop spans 14 amino acids. In DNA, the CDR3 is TGCGCCAGCAGCCAAGATACAGGGCCTAACACCATATATTTT. This encodes CASSQDTGPNTIYF.

This chain uses TRBV27 with TRBJ2-1, with 9 bases that match TRBD1. Germline values: CDR1 MNHEY, CDR2 SMNVEV (reference sequence). This CDR3 is built from 14 residues. The junction had 6 bases not matched to a gene; V was cut back by 6 bases and J by 6 bases. CDR3 nucleotides: TGTGCCAGCAGATCGAACAGGGGGCGCAATGAGCAGTTCTTC. Translating it yields CASRSNRGRNEQFF.

This clone was picked up one time. The chain combines TRBV12-3 or TRBV12-4 with TRBJ1-5; no reliable D call. Trimming took 4 bases from V and 5 from J, leaving 9 bases between them. This CDR3 has 13 residues. CDR3 in amino acids: CASSWSGDQPQHF. The CDR3 DNA is TGTGCCAGCAGTTGGAGCGGAGATCAGCCCCAGCATTTT.

The rearrangement links TRBV28 to TRBJ1-1; D unresolved. With 3 bases removed from V and 7 bases from J, the gap between germline ends came to 12 bases. The CDR3 runs 13 residues. Germline-derived CDR1 and CDR2 are MDHEN and SYDVKM. The CDR3 DNA reads TGTGCCAGCAGTTTCCCGTTTCGGGGTGAAGCTTTCTTT. Translating gives CASSFPFRGEAFF.

The genes are TRBV11-1 and TRBJ2-7; D remains ambiguous. The CDR3 runs to 16 residues. Germline-derived CDR1 and CDR2 are SGHAT and FQDESV (reference sequence). V lost 1 base to trimming and J lost 3 bases, with 16 bases between them. The CDR3 DNA sequence: TGTGCCAGCAGCTTAGGGTACTCGAGCTCCAACTACGAGCAGTACTTC. Its translation is CASSLGYSSSNYEQYF.

The V and J genes are TRBV11-2 and TRBJ2-7; TRBD2 matches 8 bases. The CDR3 consists of 14 residues. Germline V gene lookup returns CDR1 SGHAT and CDR2 FQNNGV. The V gene end was trimmed by 1 base and the J gene end by 2 bases; junction bases not matched to a gene: 1. CDR3 sequence: CASSLGRGAYEQYF. The CDR3 DNA is TGTGCCAGCAGCTTAGGGCGGGGGGCCTACGAGCAGTACTTC.

This chain links TRBV19 with TRBJ1-1; tentative D call: TRBD1 (6 bases). Germline CDR1 reads LNHDA; CDR2 reads SQIVND (reference sequence). This CDR3 contains 13 residues. The V end was cut by 5 bases, the J end by 0 bases, with 7 bases between. The CDR3 loop reads CASSRTVNTEAFF. DNA of the CDR3: TGTGCCAGTAGTCGGACAGTGAACACTGAAGCTTTCTTT.